What follows is one T cell receptor beta chain and its context. Germline CDR1 SGHAT, CDR2 FQNNGV. Trimming shortened V by 0 bases and J by 5 bases, and 8 bases separated the two germline ends. The CDR3 loop spans 14 amino acids. The sample comes from a study of blood T cell repertoires in COVID-19. The assay was immunoSEQ multiplex PCR, and TCRdb's table has in-frame clones only and misses some. The table shows about 210,000 clones, with around three quarters occurring only once. The TCR sequence derives from a woman in her sixties or seventies with acute or convalescent COVID-19. Material: peripheral blood. This chain links TRBV11-2 with TRBJ1-5; unclear D gene. CDR3 nucleotides: TGTGCCAGCAGCTTAGACCCAGGCTATCAGCCCCAGCATTTT. This encodes CASSLDPGYQPQHF.